A single TCR beta chain is shown here with its context. The antigen remains undetermined. This sample was taken from a study of T cells in localized non-small cell lung cancer. General study findings and limits: There was higher T cell clonality in uninvolved adjacent lung than in tumor, and it was highest there. Adjacent lung was found to contain a median approximately 50 of the top 100 tumor clones. A single tumor region was sequenced, leaving heterogeneity possible. Longer overall survival was associated with a higher density of T cells in the blood.

The V gene's germline CDR1 is WNHNN and CDR2 SYGVQD (reference sequence). V gave up 2 bases and J gave up 3 bases, with 22 bases separating them. CDR3 length equals 18 residues. Profiled with immunoSEQ multiplex PCR; TCRdb holds only in-frame clones, not every one. Among around 41,000 clones listed, approximately 90% were seen once. Source: peripheral blood, taken before any cancer treatment. The genes are TRBV10-1 and TRBJ1-2, with D possibly matching TRBD1 (5 bases). The receptor was derived from a woman aged 18-49 years with stage III lung adenocarcinoma. CDR3 bases: TGCGCCAGCAGTGAGATCTATATGGGGGTAAAGAATGACTATGGCTACACCTTC. Translating it yields CASSEIYMGVKNDYGYTF.